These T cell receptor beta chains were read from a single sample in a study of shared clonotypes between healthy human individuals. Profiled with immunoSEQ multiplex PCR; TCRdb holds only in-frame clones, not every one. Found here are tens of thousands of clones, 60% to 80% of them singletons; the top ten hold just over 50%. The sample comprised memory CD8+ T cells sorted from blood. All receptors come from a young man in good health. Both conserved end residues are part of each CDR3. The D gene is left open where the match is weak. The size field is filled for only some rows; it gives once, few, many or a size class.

TGCGCCAGCAGCCCGGCGGCTAGCGGGGACCCAAACCTGGACGAGCAGTACTTC	CASSPAASGDPNLDEQYF	TRBV5-1	TRBD2	-	TRBJ2-7
TGTGCCAGCAGCTTAGGGGGGACAGGGAATATGAACACTGAAGCTTTCTTT	CASSLGGTGNMNTEAFF	TRBV7-6	TRBD1	-	TRBJ1-1
TGTGCCAGCAGTTTCGAGACTAGCGGTCCCTCCTACAATGAGCAGTTCTTC	CASSFETSGPSYNEQFF	TRBV28	TRBD2	few	TRBJ2-1
TGTGCCAGCAGCTTAGGGGGTTCTGTGGGCAATGAGCAGTTCTTC	CASSLGGSVGNEQFF	TRBV5-5	-	once	TRBJ2-1
TGTGCCAGCAGCCCAATCCAGCTACCCACCGGGGAGCTGTTTTTT	CASSPIQLPTGELFF	TRBV2	-	-	TRBJ2-2
TGCGCCAGCAGTCAAGACGGAACCTACGAGCAGTACTTC	CASSQDGTYEQYF	TRBV10-2	-	-	TRBJ2-7
TGCGCCAGCAGCTTGGCCTTAGGGACCAACGTCCTGACTTTC	CASSLALGTNVLTF	TRBV5-1	-	-	TRBJ2-6
TGCGCCAGCAGCTTCGTGTTAGTTAGCAATGAGCAGTTCTTC	CASSFVLVSNEQFF	TRBV5-1	-	-	TRBJ2-1
TGTGCCAGCAGTTTACTGGGGTATGGTAATGGTAATGAGCAGTTCTTC	CASSLLGYGNGNEQFF	TRBV27	-	-	TRBJ2-1
TGTGCCAGCAGCCCAGGCTTAGCTGAGCAGTTCTTC	CASSPGLAEQFF	TRBV27	-	-	TRBJ2-1
TGTGCCAGCTCACCAAACAGTCCTACCTACGAGCAGTACTTC	CASSPNSPTYEQYF	TRBV18	-	few	TRBJ2-7
TGTGCCAGCAGCGTAGGCCCCATCTCTGGAAACACCATATATTTT	CASSVGPISGNTIYF	TRBV9	-	-	TRBJ1-3
TGTGCCAGCACCAATCTGCGGCTAGGGGCCTACGAGCAGTACTTC	CASTNLRLGAYEQYF	TRBV13	-	-	TRBJ2-7
TGTGCCAGCAGTGAAGGGACAGGGGGCGGCGAGCAGTACTTC	CASSEGTGGGEQYF	TRBV6-1	TRBD1	-	TRBJ2-7
TGTGCCAGCAGCTTGATGGGACAGGGGAATCTGTACTTC	CASSLMGQGNLYF	TRBV5-6	TRBD1	-	TRBJ2-4
TGTGCCACCAGCCCCCGGGGGGCATATAACTATGGCTACACCTTC	CATSPRGAYNYGYTF	TRBV15	-	-	TRBJ1-2
TGTGCCAGCAGCCCCCGGGGGGGGACGGAGACCCAGTACTTC	CASSPRGGTETQYF	TRBV7-3	TRBD2	many	TRBJ2-5
TGTGCCAGCAGTTCCAAGGCTGGACAGGGGTGGTACAATGAGCAGTTCTTC	CASSSKAGQGWYNEQFF	TRBV28	TRBD1	-	TRBJ2-1
TGTGCCAGCAGTCTTATCCCCGCCGGGACAGCGCGCGAGCAGTACTTC	CASSLIPAGTAREQYF	TRBV27	TRBD1	once	TRBJ2-7
TGTGCCAGCAGTTTGACAGGGGCGGCTAATGAAAAACTGTTTTTT	CASSLTGAANEKLFF	TRBV6-5	TRBD1	-	TRBJ1-4
TGCGCCAGCAGCTCACAGGGACACGATGGCTACACCTTC	CASSSQGHDGYTF	TRBV5-1	-	-	TRBJ1-2
TGTGCCAGCAGAGTGGGAGGGGGGAAAACTGAAGCTTTCTTT	CASRVGGGKTEAFF	TRBV7-9	-	few	TRBJ1-1
TGTGCCAGCAGTGAGTCTGGGGGTGGGCAAGAGACCCAGTACTTC	CASSESGGGQETQYF	TRBV6-1	-	-	TRBJ2-5
TGTGCCAGCAGCCAAGACGAGCTGGCCCAGTACTTC	CASSQDELAQYF	TRBV14	-	-	TRBJ2-5
TGTGCCAGCATGGAATGGCAGGGGGATGGCTACACCTTC	CASMEWQGDGYTF	TRBV6-1	TRBD1	-	TRBJ1-2
TGTGCCAGCAGCCAAGAACCTGGGACAGACTACACAGATACGCAGTATTTT	CASSQEPGTDYTDTQYF	TRBV4-2	TRBD1	-	TRBJ2-3
TGCAGCGTTGAGCTGGGAAACCAAGGGTACGAGCAGTACTTC	CSVELGNQGYEQYF	TRBV29-1	-	-	TRBJ2-7
TGTGCCAGCAGTGAGGTCTATGGCTACACCTTC	CASSEVYGYTF	TRBV28	-	-	TRBJ1-2
TGCGCCAGCAGCCAAGGTCGTGGGACAGGGAATGAAAAACTGTTTTTT	CASSQGRGTGNEKLFF	TRBV4-3	TRBD1	-	TRBJ1-4
TGTGCCTGGACCCATTCCAATGAGCAGTTCTTC	CAWTHSNEQFF	TRBV30	-	-	TRBJ2-1
TGCAGCGTTGAAGATCGTTATGGCGGAACGAACACCGGGGAGCTGTTTTTT	CSVEDRYGGTNTGELFF	TRBV29-1	-	many	TRBJ2-2
TGTGCCAGCTCACCTCGGGACGACCAGCCCCAGCATTTT	CASSPRDDQPQHF	TRBV18	-	-	TRBJ1-5
TGTGCCAGCTCACCGGGAGGGTATGAGCAGTTCTTC	CASSPGGYEQFF	TRBV18	TRBD2	few	TRBJ2-1
TGTGCCAGCAGTGAATCGAGAGGGCAGGGATGGAACACCGGGGAGCTGTTTTTT	CASSESRGQGWNTGELFF	TRBV6-1	-	-	TRBJ2-2
TGTGCCAGCAGCGTCGGGACAGGGCCAGGCGAGCAGTACTTC	CASSVGTGPGEQYF	TRBV2	TRBD1	-	TRBJ2-7
TGTGCCAGCAGTGAAGGGCCCGGGACAGGGAATGAAAAACTGTTTTTT	CASSEGPGTGNEKLFF	TRBV6-1	TRBD1	-	TRBJ1-4
TGTGCCAGCAGTGCGGGACAGCCCCGAGCGGTGTACCAAGAGACCCAGTACTTC	CASSAGQPRAVYQETQYF	TRBV6-1	TRBD1	-	TRBJ2-5
TGTGCCAGCAGATCTCCGACTAGCGGTAACACAGATACGCAGTATTTT	CASRSPTSGNTDTQYF	TRBV28	TRBD2	once	TRBJ2-3
TGTGCCAGTAGCTACAATAGCGATCAGCCCCAGCATTTT	CASSYNSDQPQHF	TRBV19	-	-	TRBJ1-5
TGCAGCGTCAAACCGGGGAACACTGAAGCTTTCTTT	CSVKPGNTEAFF	TRBV29-1	-	few	TRBJ1-1
TGTGCCAGCAGTTCCGAGGGGGCTCCCGGGGAGCTGTTTTTT	CASSSEGAPGELFF	TRBV6-4	TRBD1	-	TRBJ2-2
TGTGCCAGCAGTTTCCTGGAGGGCCTCACAGATACGCAGTATTTT	CASSFLEGLTDTQYF	TRBV28	-	-	TRBJ2-3
TGTGCCAGCATGGGGACAGGGAAAGGCAATGAGCAGTTCTTC	CASMGTGKGNEQFF	TRBV28	TRBD1	-	TRBJ2-1
TGTGCCAGCAGCTCGGGACCGAACACCGGGGAGCTGTTTTTT	CASSSGPNTGELFF	TRBV5-5	-	-	TRBJ2-2
TGCGCCAGCAGCCATCTCGGACTAGGACGAATCACAGATACGCAGTATTTT	CASSHLGLGRITDTQYF	TRBV4-1	TRBD2	-	TRBJ2-3
TGTGCCAGCAGTTTATCGATTTCCTTTCAAGAGACCCAGTACTTC	CASSLSISFQETQYF	TRBV27	-	medium-sized	TRBJ2-5